The T cell receptor (beta chain) under discussion was sequenced for a study of blood T cell repertoires in COVID-19. Background on the study: PBMCs, B-cell-depleted T cells, or T cells provided the cDNA or gDNA that made up the material.

Original handling: It was from reference gene primer amplification that nucleated cell counts were estimated. The table came from immunoSEQ multiplex PCR; TCRdb's copy has only in-frame clones and leaves some out. The DNA gave D and trimming, while V, J and clone size come from that table. There are about 230,000 clones in the sample; 84% occur only once, and 4.4% lies in the top ten. Sample: peripheral blood. The receptor was derived from a man between 50 and 59 years old with active or convalescent COVID-19.

The CDR3 reads CASSLDGGPTDTQYF. The CDR3 bases are TGCGCCAGCAGCTTGGACGGGGGGCCCACAGATACGCAGTATTTT. The chain has TRBV5-1 and TRBJ2-3; D possibly corresponds to TRBD2 (7 bases). The germline V gene encodes CDR1 SGHRS and CDR2 YFSETQ. Deletions cut 0 bases from V and 2 bases from J, with 10 bases between. The CDR3 loop spans 15 amino acids. Full variable domain (outside the CDR3, taken from reference TRBV5-1 and TRBJ2-3): KAGVTQTPRYLIKTRGQQVTLSCSPISGHRSVSWYQQTPGQGLQFLFEYFSETQRNKGNFPGRFSGRQFSNSRSEMNVSTLELGDSALYLCASSLDGGPTDTQYFGPGTRLTVL.